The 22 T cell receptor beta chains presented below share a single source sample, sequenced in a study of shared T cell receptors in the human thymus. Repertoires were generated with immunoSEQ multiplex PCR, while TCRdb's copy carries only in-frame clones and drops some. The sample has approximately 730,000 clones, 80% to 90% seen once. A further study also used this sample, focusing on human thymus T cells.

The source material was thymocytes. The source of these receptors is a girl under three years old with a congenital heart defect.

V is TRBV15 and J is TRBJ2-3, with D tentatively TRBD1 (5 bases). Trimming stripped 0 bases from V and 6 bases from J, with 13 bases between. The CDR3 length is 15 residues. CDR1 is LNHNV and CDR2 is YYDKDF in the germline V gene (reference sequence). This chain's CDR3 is CATSREVGLLDTQYF. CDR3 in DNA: TGTGCCACCAGCAGAGAGGTGGGGCTCCTGGATACGCAGTATTTT.

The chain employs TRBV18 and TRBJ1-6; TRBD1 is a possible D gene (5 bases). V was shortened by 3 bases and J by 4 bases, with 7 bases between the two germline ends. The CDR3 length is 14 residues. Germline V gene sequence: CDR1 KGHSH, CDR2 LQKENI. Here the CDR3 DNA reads TGTGCCAGCTCACCTAAGGGGTATAATTCACCCCTCCACTTT. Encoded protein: CASSPKGYNSPLHF.

The CDR3 DNA follows: TGTGCCAGCACCCCAAAGCTTCCTCCCAGGGGAGAGACCACTGAAGCTTTCTTT. It encodes CASTPKLPPRGETTEAFF. This chain joins TRBV2 and TRBJ1-1; TRBD1 is a possible D gene (6 bases). Germline CDR1 SNHLY, CDR2 FYNNEI. CDR3 length equals 18 residues. The germline V and J ends were trimmed by 7 bases and 4 bases, with 28 bases remaining between them.

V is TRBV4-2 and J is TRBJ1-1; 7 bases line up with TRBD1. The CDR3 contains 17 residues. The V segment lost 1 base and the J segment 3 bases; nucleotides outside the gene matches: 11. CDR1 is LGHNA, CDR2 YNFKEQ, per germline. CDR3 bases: TGTGCCAGCAGCCAAGGAGGGGGCCCTGAGCAGGACACTGAAGCTTTCTTT. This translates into CASSQGGGPEQDTEAFF.

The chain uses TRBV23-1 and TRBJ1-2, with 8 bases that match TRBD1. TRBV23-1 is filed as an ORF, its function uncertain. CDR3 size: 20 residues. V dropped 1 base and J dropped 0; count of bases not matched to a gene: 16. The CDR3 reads CASSQLIGGSGTGANYGYTF. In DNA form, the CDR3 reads TGCGCCAGCAGTCAATTAATCGGAGGGTCCGGGACAGGTGCTAACTATGGCTACACCTTC.

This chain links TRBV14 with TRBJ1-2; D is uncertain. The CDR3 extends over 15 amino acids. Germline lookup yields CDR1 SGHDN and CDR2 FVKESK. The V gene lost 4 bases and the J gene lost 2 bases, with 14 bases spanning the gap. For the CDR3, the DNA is TGTGCCAGCAGCCTCGGCGGCACGCTAAACTATGGCTACACCTTC. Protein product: CASSLGGTLNYGYTF.

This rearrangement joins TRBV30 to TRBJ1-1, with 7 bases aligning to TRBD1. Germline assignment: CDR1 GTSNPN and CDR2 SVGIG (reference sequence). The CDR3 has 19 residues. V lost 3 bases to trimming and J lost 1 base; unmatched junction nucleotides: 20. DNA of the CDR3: TGTGCCTGGAGGACCCCAACCGGGACAGACAACCTAAGGAACACTGAAGCTTTCTTT. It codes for CAWRTPTGTDNLRNTEAFF. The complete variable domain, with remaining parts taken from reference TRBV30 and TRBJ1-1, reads SQTIHQWPATLVQPVGSPLSLECTVEGTSNPNLYWYRQAAGRGLQLLFYSVGIGQISSEVPQNLSASRPQDRQFILSSKKLLLSDSGFYLCAWRTPTGTDNLRNTEAFFGQGTRLTVV.

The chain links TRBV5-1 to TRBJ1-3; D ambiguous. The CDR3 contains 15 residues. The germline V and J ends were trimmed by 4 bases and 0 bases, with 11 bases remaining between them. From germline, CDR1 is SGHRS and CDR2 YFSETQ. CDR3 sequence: CASSPVRNSGNTIYF. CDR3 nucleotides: TGCGCCAGCAGCCCCGTGAGGAACTCTGGAAACACCATATATTTT.

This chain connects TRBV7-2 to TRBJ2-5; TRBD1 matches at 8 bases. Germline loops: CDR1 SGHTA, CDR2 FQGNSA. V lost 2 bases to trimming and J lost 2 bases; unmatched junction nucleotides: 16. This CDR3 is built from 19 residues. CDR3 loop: CASSLIKSHRGSGQETQYF. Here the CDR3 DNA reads TGTGCCAGCAGCTTAATCAAGAGTCACAGGGGGTCGGGGCAAGAGACCCAGTACTTC.

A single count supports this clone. CDR3: CAWSGTGGSAYGYTF. CDR3 sequence (DNA): TGTGCCTGGAGTGGGACAGGGGGCAGCGCCTATGGCTACACCTTC. The chain couples TRBV30 to TRBJ1-2, with 11 positions matching TRBD1. The CDR3 has 15 residues. Per germline, CDR1 GTSNPN and CDR2 SVGIG (reference sequence). The J segment lost 4 bases and the V segment lost 1 base, leaving 5 bases of the junction unmatched.

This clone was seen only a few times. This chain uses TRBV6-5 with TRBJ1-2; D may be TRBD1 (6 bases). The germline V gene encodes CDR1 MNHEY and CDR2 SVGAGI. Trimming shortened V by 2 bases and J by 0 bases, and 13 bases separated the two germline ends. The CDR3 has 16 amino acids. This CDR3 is CASSYRTALTNYGYTF. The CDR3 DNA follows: TGTGCCAGCAGTTACAGGACAGCGCTTACTAACTATGGCTACACCTTC.

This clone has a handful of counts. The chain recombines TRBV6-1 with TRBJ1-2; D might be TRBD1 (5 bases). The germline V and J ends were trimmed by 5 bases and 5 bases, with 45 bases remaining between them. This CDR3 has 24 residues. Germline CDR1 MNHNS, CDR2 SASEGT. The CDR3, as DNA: TGTGCCAGCAGTCAAGAGAGCCTACGAGAGGTCGTCGGTGGAGGGGCGCGCGCCGCTTATGGCTACACCTTC. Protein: CASSQESLREVVGGGARAAYGYTF.

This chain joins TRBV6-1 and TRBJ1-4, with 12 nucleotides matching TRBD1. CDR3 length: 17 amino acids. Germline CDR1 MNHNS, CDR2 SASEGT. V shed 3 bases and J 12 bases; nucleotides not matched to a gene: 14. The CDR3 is CASSEGQGAREWEELFF. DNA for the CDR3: TGTGCCAGCAGTGAGGGACAGGGGGCGCGGGAATGGGAGGAACTGTTTTTT.

The CDR3 loop reads CASSLVRLINPEAFF. The CDR3 DNA reads TGTGCCAGCAGCTTAGTTCGCCTAATCAACCCTGAAGCTTTCTTT. The chain has TRBV7-4 and TRBJ1-1, with D unclear. Germline V gene data show CDR1 as SGHVT and CDR2 as SQSDAQ. This CDR3 has 15 residues. V lost 1 base to trimming and J lost 6 bases, with 15 bases between them.

CDR3 DNA sequence: TGTGCCAGTGAAGGGGTGAACACTGAAGCTTTCTTT. It encodes CASEGVNTEAFF. The chain is built from TRBV19 and TRBJ1-1; tentatively, D is TRBD1 (5 bases). Trimming stripped 8 bases from V and 0 bases from J, with 7 bases between. This CDR3 is 12 amino acids long. CDR1 and CDR2 (germline): LNHDA, SQIVND (reference sequence). The variable domain in full, completed from reference TRBV19 and TRBJ1-1, reads DGGITQSPKYLFRKEGQNVTLSCEQNLNHDAMYWYRQDPGQGLRLIYYSQIVNDFQKGDIAEGYSVSREKKESFPLTVTSAQKNPTAFYLCASEGVNTEAFFGQGTRLTVV.

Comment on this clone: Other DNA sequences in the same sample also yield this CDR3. CDR3 region: CASSVTGNSPLHF. The CDR3, as DNA: TGTGCCAGCAGTGTTACAGGGAATTCACCCCTCCACTTT. This chain uses TRBV6-1 with TRBJ1-6, with a possible D match to TRBD1 (6 bases). The V end lost 4 bases, the J end lost 7 bases, and 8 bases lay between the germline ends. Germline CDR1 is MNHNS and CDR2 is SASEGT. CDR3 length: 13 residues.

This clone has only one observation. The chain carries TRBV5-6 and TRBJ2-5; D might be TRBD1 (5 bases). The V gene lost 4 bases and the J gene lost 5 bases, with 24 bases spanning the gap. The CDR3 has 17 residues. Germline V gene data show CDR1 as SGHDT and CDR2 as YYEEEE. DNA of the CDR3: TGTGCCAGCAGCCAATTAAACCCCTACAGGCCTGGGGAGACCCAGTACTTC. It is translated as CASSQLNPYRPGETQYF.

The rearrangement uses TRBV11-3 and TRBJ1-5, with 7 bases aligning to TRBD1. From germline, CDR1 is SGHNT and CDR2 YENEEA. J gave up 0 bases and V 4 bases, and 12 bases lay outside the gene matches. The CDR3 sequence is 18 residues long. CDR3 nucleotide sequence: TGTGCCAGCAGCTCCCTACCCTCAGGGGGATATAGCAATCAGCCCCAGCATTTT. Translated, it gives CASSSLPSGGYSNQPQHF. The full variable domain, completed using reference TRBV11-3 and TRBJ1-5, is EAGVVQSPRYKIIEKKQPVAFWCNPISGHNTLYWYLQNLGQGPELLIRYENEEAVDDSQLPKDRFSAERLKGVDSTLKIQPAELGDSAVYLCASSSLPSGGYSNQPQHFGDGTRLSIL.

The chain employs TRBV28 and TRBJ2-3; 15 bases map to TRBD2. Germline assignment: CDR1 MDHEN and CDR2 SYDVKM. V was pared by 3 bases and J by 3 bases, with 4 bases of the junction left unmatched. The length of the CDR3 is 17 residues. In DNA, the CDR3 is TGTGCCAGCAGTTTCCACGGACTAGCGGGGGGGACAGATACGCAGTATTTT. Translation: CASSFHGLAGGTDTQYF.

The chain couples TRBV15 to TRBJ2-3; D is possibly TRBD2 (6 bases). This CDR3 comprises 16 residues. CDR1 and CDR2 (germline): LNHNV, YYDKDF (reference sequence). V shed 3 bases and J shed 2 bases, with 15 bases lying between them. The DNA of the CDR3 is TGTGCCACCAGCAGTTGGAGGGATCCTACCACAGATACGCAGTATTTT. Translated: CATSSWRDPTTDTQYF.

In DNA form, the CDR3 reads TGTGCCAGCAGTTACCTGACAGGGATTACCGGGGAGCTGTTTTTT. Its protein is CASSYLTGITGELFF. The chain has TRBV6-5 and TRBJ2-2; 7 positions match TRBD1. This CDR3 contains 15 residues. V dropped 2 bases and J dropped 5; count of bases not matched to a gene: 5. The germline V gene has CDR1 MNHEY and CDR2 SVGAGI.

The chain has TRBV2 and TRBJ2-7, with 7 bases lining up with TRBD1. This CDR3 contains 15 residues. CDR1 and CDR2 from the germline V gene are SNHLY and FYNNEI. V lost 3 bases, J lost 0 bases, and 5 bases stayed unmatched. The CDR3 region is CASSDRTGSSYEQYF. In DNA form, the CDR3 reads TGTGCCAGCAGTGACCGGACAGGAAGCTCCTACGAGCAGTACTTC.